This T cell receptor (beta chain) was obtained from a study of blood T cell repertoires in COVID-19. Whole-study context: T cells, B-cell-depleted T cells, or PBMCs supplied cDNA or gDNA.

Original analysis: Estimates of nucleated cell counts were drawn from the amplification of reference gene primers. TCRdb's copy holds only in-frame clones and misses some; the assay was immunoSEQ multiplex PCR. The V and J calls and clone size come from that table; D and trimming were worked out from the DNA. Of about 220,000 clones in the sample, around 89% were seen once. In terms of age and location, participants ranged from roughly 18 to 90 years and lived in about 25 US areas. The V gene's germline CDR1 is SEHNR and CDR2 FQNEAQ (reference sequence). Trimming removed 5 bases from V and 6 bases from J, with 14 bases in between. This CDR3 contains 13 residues.

Material: PBMCs or T cells enriched from blood (not recorded which). This TCR was recovered from a man aged 25 to 40 who had been exposed to COVID-19. J is TRBJ2-7 and V is TRBV7-9; no reliable D call. CDR3 sequence (DNA): TGTGCCAGCAGCCCCCACTCGGGTACCGAGCAGTACTTC. Its protein is CASSPHSGTEQYF.